This TCR beta chain was retrieved from a study of chemoradiotherapy in HPV16-positive cancers. Clones were read by immunoSEQ multiplex PCR, and TCRdb kept only the in-frame ones, dropping some. The sample comprises 6,000 to 7,500 clones, 90% of which are singletons, and about 1.8% rests with the top ten. The starting material was blood, obtained from a patient who underwent chemoradiotherapy. This receptor was obtained from a human donor with HPV-associated anogenital cancer.

The CDR3 DNA sequence: TGTGCCAGCAGCTTAGTACAGGGAAGGACCGGGGAGCTGTTTTTT. Translating gives CASSLVQGRTGELFF. The chain carries TRBV7-6 and TRBJ2-2; possibly TRBD1 for D (6 bases). CDR3 length: 15 residues. The germline V and J ends were trimmed by 1 base and 5 bases, with 11 bases remaining between them. Looked up from germline, CDR1 is SGHVS and CDR2 is FNYEAQ. The full variable domain, rest sourced from reference TRBV7-6 and TRBJ2-2, is GAGVSQSPRYKVTKRGQDVALRCDPISGHVSLYWYRQALGQGPEFLTYFNYEAQQDKSGLPNDRFSAERPEGSISTLTIQRTEQRDSAMYRCASSLVQGRTGELFFGEGSRLTVL.